These 22 T cell receptor beta chains share one sample of origin, sequenced in a study of blood T cell repertoires in COVID-19. TCRdb's copy holds only in-frame clones and misses some; the assay was immunoSEQ multiplex PCR. This table holds 250,000 to 350,000 clones, 88% found once. Specimen: peripheral blood. Source of these receptors: a woman aged 45-65 years with active or convalescent COVID-19.

The CDR3 DNA reads as TGTGCCAGCAGTTACTCGGAGGGTGGCTACACCTTC. It translates to CASSYSEGGYTF. The chain couples TRBV6-5 to TRBJ1-2; no reliable D call. Germline lookup yields CDR1 MNHEY and CDR2 SVGAGI. V lost 0 bases, J lost 7 bases, and 6 bases lay in between. The CDR3 length is 12 residues.

The genes are TRBV28 and TRBJ2-1; D unresolved. The CDR3 totals 12 residues. V lost 1 base and J 7 bases, leaving 5 bases between the germline ends. Germline CDR1 is MDHEN and CDR2 is SYDVKM. The CDR3 nucleotides are TGTGCCAGCAGTTTATCCCCAAATGAGCAGTTCTTC. Encoded protein: CASSLSPNEQFF.

DNA of the CDR3: TGTGCCAGCAGCTTAGAGGGACACCTCCACTTT. As protein: CASSLEGHLHF. The chain recombines TRBV7-9 with TRBJ1-6, with a weak D call TRBD1 (6 bases). Germline V CDR1 and CDR2: SEHNR, FQNEAQ (reference sequence). The CDR3 runs 11 residues. Trimming took 1 base from V and 15 from J, leaving 7 bases between them.

The chain recombines TRBV6-4 with TRBJ1-1; no definite D call. Germline V gene data show CDR1 as MRHNA and CDR2 as SNTAGT. The CDR3 length is 14 residues. Trimming cost V 3 bases and J 1 base, with 9 bases left between them. The CDR3 protein is CASSEVAGNTEAFF. As DNA, the CDR3 is TGTGCCAGCAGTGAGGTCGCAGGGAACACTGAAGCTTTCTTT.

The rearrangement joins TRBV7-9 to TRBJ2-7; no clear D gene. The CDR3 covers 15 residues. Germline V CDR1 and CDR2: SEHNR, FQNEAQ (reference sequence). Between the trimmed V and J ends, which lost 0 bases and 3 bases, there was a span of 12 bases. The CDR3 region has the DNA TGTGCCAGCAGCTTAGCGCAGTTAGCTCTCTACGAGCAGTACTTC. Translation: CASSLAQLALYEQYF.

This clone was counted once. The rearrangement uses TRBV3-1 (or the pseudogene TRBV3-2) and TRBJ2-7; 9 bases fit TRBD1. CDR3 length: 17 amino acids. The germline V gene has CDR1 LGHDT and CDR2 YNNKEL (reference sequence). V dropped 0 bases and J dropped 0; count of bases not matched to a gene: 6. The CDR3, as DNA: TGTGCCAGCAGCCAAGATAACAGGGGGCAAGACTCCTACGAGCAGTACTTC. It is translated as CASSQDNRGQDSYEQYF.

J is TRBJ2-4 and V is TRBV5-4; TRBD2 agrees at 16 bases. V lost 4 bases to trimming and J lost 8 bases; unmatched junction nucleotides: 9. The CDR3 has 17 residues. The germline gives CDR1 SGHNT, CDR2 YYREEE (reference sequence). This chain's CDR3 is CASSDGTSGGAWDIQYF. In nucleotides, the CDR3 is TGTGCCAGCAGCGACGGGACTAGCGGGGGGGCCTGGGACATTCAGTACTTC.

The chain recombines TRBV19 with TRBJ1-1; D not resolved. Germline CDR1 LNHDA, CDR2 SQIVND (reference sequence). The CDR3 covers 14 residues. Trimming removed 3 bases at V and 0 bases at J, with 8 bases between. CDR3 protein: CASSIGQMNTEAFF. The DNA of the CDR3 is TGTGCCAGTAGTATTGGTCAGATGAACACTGAAGCTTTCTTT. Variable domain in full (rest from reference TRBV19 and TRBJ1-1): DGGITQSPKYLFRKEGQNVTLSCEQNLNHDAMYWYRQDPGQGLRLIYYSQIVNDFQKGDIAEGYSVSREKKESFPLTVTSAQKNPTAFYLCASSIGQMNTEAFFGQGTRLTVV.

The chain combines TRBV24-1 with TRBJ2-5; tentatively, D is TRBD2 (5 bases). The germline V gene has CDR1 KGHDR and CDR2 SFDVKD. V lost 8 bases and J lost 3, with 18 bases in between. CDR3 size: 15 residues. The CDR3 loop reads CATTPGGGREETQYF. Written as DNA, the CDR3 is TGTGCCACCACCCCCGGAGGCGGGCGAGAAGAGACCCAGTACTTC.

This chain uses TRBV5-4 with TRBJ2-1; the match to TRBD1 covers 12 bases. V dropped 5 bases and J dropped 10; count of bases not matched to a gene: 13. This CDR3 comprises 16 residues. Per germline, CDR1 SGHNT and CDR2 YYREEE (reference sequence). The CDR3 region has the DNA TGTGCCAGCAGAGTGACGGGACAGGGGGCATCCGGGGAGCAGTTCTTC. Its protein product is CASRVTGQGASGEQFF.

The CDR3 loop reads CASSFGQTEQYF. DNA of the CDR3: TGTGCCAGCAGTTTCGGTCAGACAGAGCAGTACTTC. J is TRBJ2-7 and V is TRBV27; D unclear. The CDR3 is made up of 12 amino acids. The V end lost 3 bases, the J end lost 7 bases, and 10 bases lay between the germline ends. Per germline, CDR1 MNHEY and CDR2 SMNVEV (reference sequence).

The V gene is TRBV30, the J gene TRBJ1-1, with TRBD1 as a possible D gene (5 bases). Trimming cost V 0 bases and J 5 bases, with 10 bases left between them. Germline V gene lookup returns CDR1 GTSNPN and CDR2 SVGIG (reference sequence). The CDR3 consists of 13 residues. CDR3 in amino acids: CAWSVGRATEAFF. The DNA for the CDR3 is TGTGCCTGGAGTGTCGGCAGGGCTACTGAAGCTTTCTTT.

V gene TRBV6-5 combines with J gene TRBJ1-1; 8 bases match TRBD1. Germline V gene data show CDR1 as MNHEY and CDR2 as SVGAGI. CDR3 size: 14 residues. V shed 6 bases and J 1 base; nucleotides not matched to a gene: 4. CDR3 coding DNA: TGTGCCAGCAGAAAGGACAGGGCGAACACTGAAGCTTTCTTT. Its protein product is CASRKDRANTEAFF.

V usage is TRBV27 and J usage is TRBJ1-1; 7 bases align to TRBD1. The CDR3 has 14 residues. Germline V gene sequence: CDR1 MNHEY, CDR2 SMNVEV (reference sequence). Trimming took 5 bases from V and 1 from J; bases not matched to a gene: 4. The CDR3 nucleotides are TGTGCCAGCAGTCTGGGACAGCCGAACACTGAAGCTTTCTTT. Translating it yields CASSLGQPNTEAFF.

The J gene is TRBJ2-3, the V gene TRBV4-1; 7 positions match TRBD1. The CDR3 is 16 amino acids. Germline values: CDR1 MGHRA, CDR2 YSYEKL. V was clipped by 5 bases and J by 2 bases; unmatched bases: 10. The CDR3 DNA is TGCGCCAGCAGCTACTCCGGGACAGATTTCACAGATACGCAGTATTTT. Encoded protein: CASSYSGTDFTDTQYF.

The chain carries TRBV6-5 and TRBJ1-1; no reliable D call. Trimming removed 6 bases at V and 1 base at J, with 6 bases between. The germline V gene has CDR1 MNHEY and CDR2 SVGAGI. The CDR3 has 12 residues. Here the CDR3 reads CASSSWNTEAFF. In DNA, the CDR3 is TGTGCCAGCAGCTCTTGGAACACTGAAGCTTTCTTT.

The chain is built from TRBV6-2 or TRBV6-3 and TRBJ2-3; D remains unclear. CDR1 is MNHEY, CDR2 SVGEGT, per germline. The V end lost 5 bases, the J end lost 3 bases, and 9 bases lay between the germline ends. The CDR3 has 13 amino acids. CDR3 in amino acids: CASSTDWTDTQYF. The CDR3 DNA reads as TGTGCCAGCAGTACCGACTGGACAGATACGCAGTATTTT.

The chain links TRBV11-2 to TRBJ2-1; 11 bases map to TRBD2. The V gene end was trimmed by 0 bases and the J gene end by 4 bases; junction bases not matched to a gene: 8. CDR3 length: 18 amino acids. Germline lookup yields CDR1 SGHAT and CDR2 FQNNGV. CDR3 bases: TGTGCCAGCAGCTTAGACCTATGGGCTAGCGGGAGGTACAATGAGCAGTTCTTC. This codes for CASSLDLWASGRYNEQFF.

This chain joins TRBV27 and TRBJ1-6, with unresolved D. Germline CDR1 is MNHEY and CDR2 is SMNVEV (reference sequence). The CDR3 length is 14 residues. V lost 3 bases to trimming and J lost 10 bases, with 13 bases between them. The CDR3 reads CASSFAGRDSPLHF. As DNA, the CDR3 is TGTGCCAGCAGTTTTGCCGGGAGAGACTCACCCCTCCACTTT.

V usage is TRBV28 and J usage is TRBJ2-3; 8 bases match TRBD1. The CDR3 sequence is 14 residues long. Losses at the gene ends were 6 bases for V and 6 bases for J; bases not matched to a gene: 8. Germline V gives CDR1 MDHEN, CDR2 SYDVKM. CDR3 amino acids: CASRFTGGQDTQYF. As DNA, the CDR3 is TGTGCCAGCAGATTTACAGGGGGTCAGGATACGCAGTATTTT.

V and J are TRBV7-8 and TRBJ1-2, with D possibly being TRBD1 (6 bases). The CDR3 sequence is 13 residues long. The germline gives CDR1 SGHVS, CDR2 FQNEAQ. Trimming pared 1 base from V and 7 bases from J, leaving 10 bases between. The CDR3 DNA follows: TGTGCCAGCAGCTTAGGGACAGTGGGTGGCTACACCTTC. Translation: CASSLGTVGGYTF.

Concerning this clone: The same CDR3 also results from other DNA sequences found in this sample. Written as DNA, the CDR3 is TGTGCCAGCAGTGAATCGGGAGCGGGGGGATACAATGAGCAGTTCTTC. It encodes CASSESGAGGYNEQFF. The chain joins TRBV25-1 to TRBJ2-1; 9 nucleotides align to TRBD2. The V and J ends lost 1 base and 4 bases, in that order; junction bases with no gene match: 5. Per the germline V gene, CDR1 is MGHDK and CDR2 is SYGVNS. The CDR3 length is 16 residues.